These 23 T cell receptor beta chains were all obtained from the same sample, sequenced in a study of shared clonotypes between healthy human individuals. The naive CD8 fraction comprised CD45RO-negative cells positively selected for CCR7 and excluded terminally differentiated effector memory CD45RA+ cells. The data were produced by immunoSEQ multiplex PCR, yet TCRdb's version contains in-frame clones alone and is incomplete. The table lists around 2,000,000 clones, about 95% of them singletons. The sequencing sample was made of naive CD8+ T cells sorted from blood. The receptor source for this set is a man aged 18 to 30 in good health.

This chain joins TRBV29-1 and TRBJ2-1; 8 bases are shared with TRBD1. Germline V gives CDR1 SQVTM, CDR2 ANQGSEA. Trimming cost V 4 bases and J 8 bases; bases outside gene matches: 7. CDR3 length equals 13 residues. This CDR3 is CSVVQGAEYEQFF. DNA for the CDR3: TGCAGCGTTGTTCAGGGGGCGGAATATGAGCAGTTCTTC.

The J gene is TRBJ1-1, the V gene TRBV28; perhaps TRBD1 as D (6 bases). The CDR3 has 15 amino acids. The germline V gene encodes CDR1 MDHEN and CDR2 SYDVKM. V gave up 5 bases and J gave up 4 bases, with 17 bases separating them. The CDR3 here is CASSPLFGGGTEAFF. DNA for the CDR3: TGTGCCAGCAGTCCCTTATTCGGGGGCGGCACTGAAGCTTTCTTT.

The chain uses TRBV6-1 and TRBJ2-1; D remains unclear. CDR1 is MNHNS, CDR2 SASEGT, per germline. The CDR3 consists of 11 residues. The V end was cut by 7 bases, the J end by 2 bases, with 3 bases between. The CDR3 spells CASTPYNEQFF. For the CDR3, the DNA is TGTGCCAGCACTCCCTACAATGAGCAGTTCTTC.

The gene calls are TRBV5-1 and TRBJ1-1; 10 bases fit TRBD1. The germline V gene encodes CDR1 SGHRS and CDR2 YFSETQ. The CDR3 has 15 residues. After removal of 1 base from V and 11 bases from J, the junction contained 11 bases not matched to a gene. CDR3 in amino acids: CASSLTTGGPPEAFF. CDR3 nucleotide sequence: TGCGCCAGCAGCTTGACGACAGGGGGCCCACCCGAGGCTTTCTTT.

This sequence joins TRBV11-3 and TRBJ2-3; 15 bases map to TRBD2. The V gene end was trimmed by 3 bases and the J gene end by 6 bases; junction bases not matched to a gene: 13. This CDR3 is built from 19 residues. Germline assignment: CDR1 SGHNT and CDR2 YENEEA. CDR3 coding DNA: TGTGCCAGCAGCTTTGGAGGACTAGCGGGAGGGCCGGTTATGGATACGCAGTATTTT. Translating it yields CASSFGGLAGGPVMDTQYF. Complete variable domain (other parts from reference TRBV11-3 and TRBJ2-3): EAGVVQSPRYKIIEKKQPVAFWCNPISGHNTLYWYLQNLGQGPELLIRYENEEAVDDSQLPKDRFSAERLKGVDSTLKIQPAELGDSAVYLCASSFGGLAGGPVMDTQYFGPGTRLTVL.

V usage is TRBV15 and J usage is TRBJ1-5, with 9 bases matching TRBD1. The germline V gene encodes CDR1 LNHNV and CDR2 YYDKDF (reference sequence). The trim removed 0 bases at V and 5 bases at J, leaving 5 bases unmatched. There are 16 residues in the CDR3. The DNA for the CDR3 is TGTGCCACCAGCAGAGACTTGGGACAGGGCTATCAGCCCCAGCATTTT. Its protein is CATSRDLGQGYQPQHF.

This clone was recorded once. The chain joins TRBV27 to TRBJ2-3; possibly TRBD1 or TRBD2 for D (5 bases each). In germline, CDR1 is MNHEY, CDR2 SMNVEV (reference sequence). The CDR3 runs 16 residues. The V and J ends lost 5 bases and 0 bases respectively, with 15 bases between them. The CDR3 loop reads CASSPSIEGSTDTQYF. Here the CDR3 DNA reads TGTGCCAGCAGTCCCTCGATTGAGGGGAGCACAGATACGCAGTATTTT.

About this clone itself: This CDR3 is also generated by other DNA sequences in the sample. This chain uses TRBV6-5 with TRBJ1-1; possible D gene TRBD1, 5 bases. Germline V gives CDR1 MNHEY, CDR2 SVGAGI. The CDR3 runs 14 residues. Deletions cut 0 bases from V and 5 bases from J, with 10 bases between. DNA for the CDR3: TGTGCCAGCAGTTACTCTTCCGGGGGGACTGAAGCTTTCTTT. Amino acid sequence: CASSYSSGGTEAFF.

The rearrangement uses TRBV13 and TRBJ2-3; D unresolved. Trimming removed 4 bases from V and 0 bases from J, with 17 bases in between. This CDR3 is built from 17 residues. Per the germline V gene, CDR1 is PRHDT and CDR2 is FYEKMQ (reference sequence). CDR3 amino acids: CASSSVGAPPSTDTQYF. The CDR3 DNA reads as TGTGCCAGCAGCTCCGTTGGAGCGCCACCCAGCACAGATACGCAGTATTTT.

Only one count was recorded for this clone. J is TRBJ1-4 and V is TRBV11-1; TRBD1 is a possible D gene (5 bases). Between the trimmed V and J ends, which lost 1 base and 0 bases, there was a span of 12 bases. CDR3 length equals 17 residues. Germline V lookup: CDR1 SGHAT, CDR2 FQDESV (reference sequence). The CDR3 DNA is TGTGCCAGCAGCTTAGGAGGGGAACTTTCAACTAATGAAAAACTGTTTTTT. It yields the protein CASSLGGELSTNEKLFF.

The chain carries TRBV4-3 and TRBJ1-2, with TRBD1 identical over 8 bases. CDR1 and CDR2 (germline): LGHNA, YSLEER. The CDR3 contains 14 residues. The V gene end was trimmed by 6 bases and the J gene end by 4 bases; junction bases not matched to a gene: 7. The CDR3 DNA reads as TGCGCCAGCAGTACCTCCCAGGGGGCCTATGGCTACACCTTC. It yields the protein CASSTSQGAYGYTF.

This clone was seen a single time. The V gene is TRBV13, the J gene TRBJ2-7; 10 bases are shared with TRBD1. After removal of 3 bases from V and 3 bases from J, the junction contained 5 bases not matched to a gene. There are 15 residues in the CDR3. In germline, CDR1 is PRHDT, CDR2 FYEKMQ (reference sequence). The CDR3 reads CASSFSGTGVYEQYF. CDR3 DNA sequence: TGTGCCAGCAGCTTTTCCGGGACAGGGGTCTACGAGCAGTACTTC.

The rearrangement uses TRBV5-5 and TRBJ2-7, with 10 bases aligning to TRBD1. V shed 0 bases, J shed 3 bases, and the junction held 3 bases outside the gene matches. Per germline, CDR1 SGHKS and CDR2 YYEKEE (reference sequence). The CDR3 has 15 amino acids. The DNA for the CDR3 is TGTGCCAGCAGCTTGGGACAGGGGGCAAACTACGAGCAGTACTTC. Residues: CASSLGQGANYEQYF.

This CDR3 reads CAWDFTGGSEQYF. The CDR3, as DNA: TGTGCCTGGGATTTTACAGGGGGGAGCGAGCAGTACTTC. The chain recombines TRBV30 with TRBJ2-7; TRBD1 aligns across 8 bases. The length of the CDR3 is 13 residues. The germline CDR1 and CDR2 sequences are GTSNPN and SVGIG (reference sequence). The V segment lost 5 bases and the J segment 6 bases; nucleotides outside the gene matches: 9.

J is TRBJ2-7 and V is TRBV6-5; D call uncertain. V gave up 5 bases and J gave up 6 bases, with 8 bases separating them. Germline V gene data show CDR1 as MNHEY and CDR2 as SVGAGI. The CDR3 is made up of 11 amino acids. DNA for the CDR3: TGTGCCAGCAGTGTAGGTACCGAGCAGTACTTC. This encodes CASSVGTEQYF.

Turning to this clone: At one end the junction does not follow the germline gene, possibly because of a read error. The chain employs TRBV5-8 and TRBJ1-6; maybe TRBD1 (5 bases). The V gene's germline CDR1 is SGHTS and CDR2 YDEGEE. This CDR3 is built from 8 residues. DNA for the CDR3: TGTGCCAGCAGCTGGGACTCGTTT. It specifies CASSWDSF. Together with reference TRBV5-8 and TRBJ1-6, the CDR3 gives the full variable domain: EAGVTQSPTHLIKTRGQQATLRCSPISGHTSVYWYQQALGLGLQFLLWYDEGEERNRGNFPPRFSGRQFPNYSSELNVNALELEDSALYLCASSWDSFGNGTRLTVT.

The chain has TRBV4-1 and TRBJ2-3; no clear D gene. The V gene's germline CDR1 is MGHRA and CDR2 YSYEKL. CDR3 length: 14 amino acids. The V and J ends lost 0 bases and 8 bases respectively, with 12 bases between them. The CDR3 nucleotides are TGCGCCAGCAGCCAAGATGGGCATCAAGGTACGCAGTATTTT. Amino acids: CASSQDGHQGTQYF.

The V gene is TRBV5-3, the J gene TRBJ2-7, with D tentatively TRBD1 (5 bases). TRBV5-3 is an ORF, with its function uncertain. The V end lost 4 bases, the J end lost 6 bases, and 20 bases lay between the germline ends. The CDR3 has 15 residues. The CDR3 nucleotides are TGTGCCAGAAGCAATCAACAGACTTTAAGGGGCGAGCAGTACTTC. Amino acid sequence: CARSNQQTLRGEQYF.

The chain employs TRBV4-3 and TRBJ2-7; D gene uncertain. The V and J ends lost 1 base and 3 bases respectively, with 7 bases between them. Germline loops: CDR1 LGHNA, CDR2 YSLEER. The CDR3 is made up of 13 amino acids. The CDR3 protein is CASSQAILYEQYF. CDR3 coding DNA: TGCGCCAGCAGCCAAGCGATCCTCTACGAGCAGTACTTC.

This clone appeared once. V and J are TRBV5-1 and TRBJ2-7; perhaps TRBD1 as D (6 bases). V was cut by 4 bases and J by 4 bases, with 15 bases left in between. This CDR3 region has 14 residues. Per germline, CDR1 SGHRS and CDR2 YFSETQ. The CDR3 DNA reads as TGCGCCAGCAGCCCCGGCACAGGGCTTTACGAGCAGTACTTC. It encodes CASSPGTGLYEQYF.

This chain connects TRBV4-3 to TRBJ1-2; no clear D. Germline V gene sequence: CDR1 LGHNA, CDR2 YSLEER. This CDR3 has 14 residues. V lost 2 bases to trimming and J lost 4 bases, with 11 bases between them. The CDR3 loop is CASSQRRYSYGYTF. CDR3 DNA sequence: TGCGCCAGCAGCCAACGTAGATATTCCTATGGCTACACCTTC.

This chain connects TRBV7-9 to TRBJ1-2; TRBD1 might be the D (5 bases). CDR1 and CDR2 (germline): SEHNR, FQNEAQ (reference sequence). This CDR3 has 15 residues. Trimming took off 5 bases at V and 2 bases at J, with 15 bases between the two ends. CDR3 loop: CASSPRTGENYGYTF. The CDR3 coding sequence is TGTGCCAGCAGCCCACGAACAGGAGAGAACTATGGCTACACCTTC.

Concerning this clone: Other DNA sequences in the sample encode the same CDR3. This chain connects TRBV4-1 to TRBJ1-6, with 7 bases lining up with TRBD1. The germline V gene has CDR1 MGHRA and CDR2 YSYEKL. The CDR3 is 15 amino acids. The V gene end was trimmed by 3 bases and the J gene end by 7 bases; junction bases not matched to a gene: 6. The CDR3 region has the DNA TGCGCCAGCAGCCAGACGACAGGGAGCAATTCACCCCTCCACTTT. This translates into CASSQTTGSNSPLHF.